This record covers a single T cell receptor (beta chain). These data belong to a study of blood T cells in healthy people across ages. The second PCR ran about 6 to 11 cycles with a sample-barcoded 5' primer and J-beta primers. TCRdb itself ran the 5' RACE reads through MiXCR, one entry per CDR3 protein. The sample includes hundreds of thousands of distinct CDR3 sequences, 55% to 75% of them seen just once. The germline V gene encodes CDR1 DFQATT and CDR2 SNEGSKA (reference sequence). This CDR3 is 14 amino acids long. This chain connects TRBV20-1 to TRBJ2-5, with no clear D. Judging by the DNA end, TRBJ2-7 fits better; the J call may be wrong. This receptor was taken from a man in his thirties or forties in good health. Source material: blood. CDR3 in DNA: TGCAGTGTCGCGAGTCGGCAGGACTCCTACGAGCAGTACTTC. Translation: CSVASRQDSYEQYF.